A selection of T cell receptor beta chains follows, all from one sample in a study of blood T cell repertoires in COVID-19. The protocol was immunoSEQ multiplex PCR, while the TCRdb copy is restricted to in-frame clones and leaves out a portion. The sample contains 250,000 to 350,000 clones, 88% of which appear only once. The sequenced material came from peripheral blood. The receptors originated from a woman aged 25 to 39 with COVID-19, enrolled during active disease. Each CDR3 is given with its conserved first and last residue. Each record gives: V gene, D gene, J gene, clone size, CDR3 DNA, CDR3 protein. A D gene is named only where the DNA matches it firmly. The listing skips clone size in some rows; elsewhere it reads once, few, many or a size class.

V gene: TRBV28
D gene: .
J gene: TRBJ1-1
clone size: .
CDR3 DNA: TGTGCCAGCAGTTTACAGGCCAACCCTCGAGCTTTCTTT
CDR3 protein: CASSLQANPRAFF

V gene: TRBV24-1
D gene: TRBD2
J gene: TRBJ2-5
clone size: .
CDR3 DNA: TGTGCCACCAGTGGGGGACTAGCGGGAGGAGGTGAGACCCAGTACTTC
CDR3 protein: CATSGGLAGGGETQYF

V gene: TRBV9
D gene: .
J gene: TRBJ2-3
clone size: .
CDR3 DNA: TGTGCCAGCAACAAAGGCGGAGATACGCAGTATTTT
CDR3 protein: CASNKGGDTQYF

V gene: TRBV4-2
D gene: .
J gene: TRBJ1-5
clone size: .
CDR3 DNA: TGTGCCAGCAGCCCCAGACAGGACAGCAATCAGCCCCAGCATTTT
CDR3 protein: CASSPRQDSNQPQHF

V gene: TRBV30
D gene: .
J gene: TRBJ2-7
clone size: .
CDR3 DNA: TGTGCCTGGGGGTTTCGGACAGCCTCTCACTTC
CDR3 protein: CAWGFRTASHF

V gene: TRBV5-1
D gene: .
J gene: TRBJ1-2
clone size: .
CDR3 DNA: TGCGCCAGCAGCTTGGACAGATATGGCTACACCTTC
CDR3 protein: CASSLDRYGYTF

V gene: TRBV4-1
D gene: TRBD2
J gene: TRBJ2-1
clone size: .
CDR3 DNA: TGCGCCAGCAGCCAAGTGGGGGGGAGTTGGGCCAATGAGCAGTTCTTC
CDR3 protein: CASSQVGGSWANEQFF

V gene: TRBV6-1
D gene: TRBD2
J gene: TRBJ2-1
clone size: .
CDR3 DNA: TGTGCCAGCAGTGAAGAGGGGACTAGCGGAGCCCCTTACAATGAGCAGTTCTTC
CDR3 protein: CASSEEGTSGAPYNEQFF

V gene: TRBV4-3
D gene: TRBD1
J gene: TRBJ2-1
clone size: .
CDR3 DNA: TGCGCCAGCAGCCAACGTTGGGACAGGGCCTACAATGAGCAGTTCTTC
CDR3 protein: CASSQRWDRAYNEQFF

V gene: TRBV5-1
D gene: TRBD1
J gene: TRBJ1-2
clone size: .
CDR3 DNA: TGCGCCAGCAGCGTAGGGACAGAAGTCGGGAGCTACACCTTC
CDR3 protein: CASSVGTEVGSYTF

V gene: TRBV7-9
D gene: TRBD1
J gene: TRBJ1-2
clone size: .
CDR3 DNA: TGTGCCAGCCAATTCCAGGACAGGGACAGCTACACCTTC
CDR3 protein: CASQFQDRDSYTF

V gene: TRBV13
D gene: .
J gene: TRBJ2-1
clone size: .
CDR3 DNA: TGTGCCAGCAGCCCCGTTAGCTCCTACAATGAGCAGTTCTTC
CDR3 protein: CASSPVSSYNEQFF

V gene: TRBV19
D gene: .
J gene: TRBJ1-4
clone size: .
CDR3 DNA: TGTGCCAGTAGGGCAGGTCCGGATGAAAAACTGTTTTTT
CDR3 protein: CASRAGPDEKLFF

V gene: TRBV6-4
D gene: .
J gene: TRBJ1-6
clone size: .
CDR3 DNA: TGTGCCAGCAGTGAAGGGACTGGGGCACCCCTCCACTTT
CDR3 protein: CASSEGTGAPLHF

V gene: TRBV7-9
D gene: TRBD2
J gene: TRBJ2-2
clone size: .
CDR3 DNA: TGTGCCAGCAGCGTCAAGAGCGGGGCGAACACCGGGGAGCTGTTTTTT
CDR3 protein: CASSVKSGANTGELFF

V gene: TRBV6-5
D gene: TRBD1
J gene: TRBJ1-2
clone size: .
CDR3 DNA: TGTGCCAGCAGGGGACAGGGGAACTATGGCTACACCTTC
CDR3 protein: CASRGQGNYGYTF

V gene: TRBV19
D gene: TRBD1
J gene: TRBJ1-5
clone size: .
CDR3 DNA: TGTGCCAGTAGTATACTCGGACAGGGAGGCAATCAGCCCCAGCATTTT
CDR3 protein: CASSILGQGGNQPQHF

V gene: TRBV19
D gene: .
J gene: TRBJ1-5
clone size: .
CDR3 DNA: TGTGCCAGTAGTAACGTGGCGGGGCAGCCCCAGCATTTT
CDR3 protein: CASSNVAGQPQHF

V gene: TRBV4-3
D gene: TRBD2
J gene: TRBJ2-7
clone size: .
CDR3 DNA: TGCGCCAGCAGCCAAAGTTTGACTAGCGGGAGCTACGAGCAGTACTTC
CDR3 protein: CASSQSLTSGSYEQYF

V gene: TRBV20-1
D gene: TRBD2
J gene: TRBJ2-7
clone size: .
CDR3 DNA: TGCAGTGCTAGTGCCGGGACTAGCGGCTACGAGCAGTACTTC
CDR3 protein: CSASAGTSGYEQYF

V gene: TRBV20-1
D gene: .
J gene: TRBJ1-1
clone size: .
CDR3 DNA: TGCAGTGCAAGTCGGGTGGAGGGGGCTTTCTTT
CDR3 protein: CSASRVEGAFF

V gene: TRBV9
D gene: .
J gene: TRBJ1-1
clone size: .
CDR3 DNA: TGTGCCAGCAGCCTAGGGGACATCGTTTTCGGTGAAGCTTTCTTT
CDR3 protein: CASSLGDIVFGEAFF

V gene: TRBV2
D gene: .
J gene: TRBJ2-7
clone size: once
CDR3 DNA: TGTGCCAGCAGAAGAGACGAGCAGTACTTC
CDR3 protein: CASRRDEQYF

V gene: TRBV7-8
D gene: TRBD1
J gene: TRBJ2-7
clone size: .
CDR3 DNA: TGTGCCAGCAGCTCCCGGACAGGGGCTCTCTACGAGCAGTACTTC
CDR3 protein: CASSSRTGALYEQYF

V gene: TRBV28
D gene: TRBD1
J gene: TRBJ2-2
clone size: .
CDR3 DNA: TGTGCCAGCACCCAGGGGGCCAGGGGGTACGGGGAGCTGTTTTTT
CDR3 protein: CASTQGARGYGELFF

V gene: TRBV9
D gene: .
J gene: TRBJ1-1
clone size: once
CDR3 DNA: TGTGCCAGCAGCCGACAGACCCGAACTGAAGCTTTCTTT
CDR3 protein: CASSRQTRTEAFF

V gene: TRBV7-9
D gene: .
J gene: TRBJ2-3
clone size: .
CDR3 DNA: TGTGCCAGCAGCCCGACTAGTTGGTACACAGATACGCAGTATTTT
CDR3 protein: CASSPTSWYTDTQYF

V gene: TRBV6-5
D gene: .
J gene: TRBJ2-5
clone size: .
CDR3 DNA: TGTGCCAGCAGTTTCGCGGAGACCCAGTACTTC
CDR3 protein: CASSFAETQYF

V gene: TRBV19
D gene: TRBD2
J gene: TRBJ2-2
clone size: .
CDR3 DNA: TGTGCCAGTAGTCCCGGGGGGGTTCGGGGCGGGGAGCTGTTTTTT
CDR3 protein: CASSPGGVRGGELFF

V gene: TRBV28
D gene: TRBD1
J gene: TRBJ2-7
clone size: .
CDR3 DNA: TGTGCCAGCAGTTCCTCCGGGACAGGGTCCCCCTACGAGCAGTACTTC
CDR3 protein: CASSSSGTGSPYEQYF

V gene: TRBV15
D gene: .
J gene: TRBJ2-7
clone size: .
CDR3 DNA: TGTGCCACCAGCTTAGACGTGGCCGGGTACGAGCAGTACTTC
CDR3 protein: CATSLDVAGYEQYF

V gene: TRBV10-3
D gene: .
J gene: TRBJ1-2
clone size: .
CDR3 DNA: TGTGCCATCAGGGCAGGAGGGGAGGGCTATGGCTACACCTTC
CDR3 protein: CAIRAGGEGYGYTF

V gene: TRBV5-1
D gene: TRBD1
J gene: TRBJ1-1
clone size: .
CDR3 DNA: TGCGCCAGCAGCTCACAGGGGCCCGAGAGGACTGAAGCTTTCTTT
CDR3 protein: CASSSQGPERTEAFF

V gene: TRBV27
D gene: .
J gene: TRBJ2-5
clone size: .
CDR3 DNA: TGTGCCAGCAGAGGTCTAGCCGGCGGGACCCAGTACTTC
CDR3 protein: CASRGLAGGTQYF

V gene: TRBV6-6
D gene: TRBD2
J gene: TRBJ2-3
clone size: .
CDR3 DNA: TGTGCCAGCGCGGTAGCGGGAGGGCCTGAGTCAGATACGCAGTATTTT
CDR3 protein: CASAVAGGPESDTQYF

V gene: TRBV29-1
D gene: .
J gene: TRBJ2-7
clone size: once
CDR3 DNA: TGCAGCGTTCGAACTAGTATCTACGAGCAGTACTTC
CDR3 protein: CSVRTSIYEQYF

V gene: TRBV5-4
D gene: .
J gene: TRBJ2-7
clone size: once
CDR3 DNA: TGTGCCAGCAGCTTAACTACTACCTCCTACGAGCAGTACTTC
CDR3 protein: CASSLTTTSYEQYF

V gene: TRBV5-6
D gene: .
J gene: TRBJ1-1
clone size: .
CDR3 DNA: TGTGCCAGCAGCTTGGGGTGGGGCTCCGAAGCTTTCTTT
CDR3 protein: CASSLGWGSEAFF

V gene: TRBV28
D gene: TRBD1
J gene: TRBJ2-7
clone size: .
CDR3 DNA: TGTGCCATCGCCGACAGGGATGAGCAGTACTTC
CDR3 protein: CAIADRDEQYF

V gene: TRBV3-1/TRBV3-2
D gene: .
J gene: TRBJ1-2
clone size: .
CDR3 DNA: TGTGCCAGCAGCCCATCTATAGTAGATGGCTACACCTTC
CDR3 protein: CASSPSIVDGYTF

V gene: TRBV30
D gene: .
J gene: TRBJ2-7
clone size: .
CDR3 DNA: TGTGCCTGGAGTGTACAGGCAGGGGAAAACTACGAGCAGTACTTC
CDR3 protein: CAWSVQAGENYEQYF

V gene: TRBV3-1/TRBV3-2
D gene: .
J gene: TRBJ2-1
clone size: .
CDR3 DNA: TGTGCCAGCAGCCAAGCGGGCGCGGGGCAGTTCTTC
CDR3 protein: CASSQAGAGQFF

V gene: TRBV6-6
D gene: .
J gene: TRBJ1-6
clone size: .
CDR3 DNA: TGTGCCAGCAGTTACTCGAGCCCGGGAAGGGTCCACTTT
CDR3 protein: CASSYSSPGRVHF

V gene: TRBV5-6
D gene: .
J gene: TRBJ1-1
clone size: .
CDR3 DNA: TGTGCCAGCAGCCTAGGGGCTTCTCCTGAAGCTTTCTTT
CDR3 protein: CASSLGASPEAFF

V gene: TRBV28
D gene: .
J gene: TRBJ1-5
clone size: .
CDR3 DNA: TGTGCCAGCAGGCTTATCCCTACAGGGAGCAATCAGCCCCAGCATTTT
CDR3 protein: CASRLIPTGSNQPQHF

V gene: TRBV15
D gene: .
J gene: TRBJ2-1
clone size: .
CDR3 DNA: TGTGCCACCAGCCCCCAGAAATACAATGAGCAGTTCTTC
CDR3 protein: CATSPQKYNEQFF

V gene: TRBV7-8
D gene: .
J gene: TRBJ2-7
clone size: .
CDR3 DNA: TGTGCCAGCAGCCTCAGACTAGCCTACGAGCAGTACTTC
CDR3 protein: CASSLRLAYEQYF

V gene: TRBV29-1
D gene: TRBD2
J gene: TRBJ2-1
clone size: once
CDR3 DNA: TGCAGCGTTGAAGGCAGGCGGGAGGACAATGAGCAGTTCTTC
CDR3 protein: CSVEGRREDNEQFF

V gene: TRBV3-1/TRBV3-2
D gene: TRBD2
J gene: TRBJ2-7
clone size: .
CDR3 DNA: TGTGCCAGCAGCCAAGTGGATAGCGGGAGTGAGCAGTACTTC
CDR3 protein: CASSQVDSGSEQYF

V gene: TRBV19
D gene: .
J gene: TRBJ2-7
clone size: .
CDR3 DNA: TGTGCCAGTAGTACATTCGAACGGGGCTACGAGCAGTACTTC
CDR3 protein: CASSTFERGYEQYF

V gene: TRBV5-1
D gene: .
J gene: TRBJ1-2
clone size: .
CDR3 DNA: TGCGCCAGCAGCTTTTCAGGGGAGGGGTATGGCTACACCTTC
CDR3 protein: CASSFSGEGYGYTF

V gene: TRBV5-4
D gene: TRBD1
J gene: TRBJ1-2
clone size: once
CDR3 DNA: TGTGCCAGCAGCTTGGCAGGGGGCGAGGGCTACACCTTC
CDR3 protein: CASSLAGGEGYTF

V gene: TRBV9
D gene: TRBD2
J gene: TRBJ2-1
clone size: .
CDR3 DNA: TGTGCCAGCAGGCCAGCGGGGTACAATGAGCAGTTCTTC
CDR3 protein: CASRPAGYNEQFF

V gene: TRBV19
D gene: .
J gene: TRBJ2-3
clone size: once
CDR3 DNA: TGTGCCAGTAGTGATTCTGGGGCAAGCACAGATACGCAGTATTTT
CDR3 protein: CASSDSGASTDTQYF

V gene: TRBV6-5
D gene: .
J gene: TRBJ2-7
clone size: .
CDR3 DNA: TGTGCCAGCAGTTTTCAGGGCTACGAGCAGTACTTC
CDR3 protein: CASSFQGYEQYF